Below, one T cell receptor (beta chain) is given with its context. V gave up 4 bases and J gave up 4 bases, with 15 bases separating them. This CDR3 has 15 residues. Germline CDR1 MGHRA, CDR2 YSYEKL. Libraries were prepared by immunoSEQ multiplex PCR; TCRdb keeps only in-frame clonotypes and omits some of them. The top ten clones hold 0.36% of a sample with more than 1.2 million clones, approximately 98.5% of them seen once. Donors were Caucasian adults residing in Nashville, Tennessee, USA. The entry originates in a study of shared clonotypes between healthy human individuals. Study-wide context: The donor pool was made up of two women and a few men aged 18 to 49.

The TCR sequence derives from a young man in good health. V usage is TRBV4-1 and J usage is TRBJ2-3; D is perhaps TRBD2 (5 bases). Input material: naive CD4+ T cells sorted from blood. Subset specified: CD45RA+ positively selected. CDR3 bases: TGCGCCAGCAGCCTAAGACATGAGGGAGCAGATACGCAGTATTTT. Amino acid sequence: CASSLRHEGADTQYF.